This TCR beta chain was observed in a study of spatial heterogeneity in lung cancer. The CDR3 length is 17 residues. Looked up from germline, CDR1 is SGHDN and CDR2 is FVKESK. Trimming shortened V by 0 bases and J by 3 bases, and 18 bases separated the two germline ends. Time point defined: blood at routine non-recurrence follow-up after resection. This clonotype was observed at least ten times. TCRdb re-called the 5' RACE reads with MiXCR, one entry per CDR3 protein. Among about 36,000 distinct CDR3 sequences, 6% to 9.5% were seen once, and the ten largest hold about 9%. The rearrangement uses TRBV14 and TRBJ2-7; D gene unclear. Sequenced here: PBMCs, sampled at follow-up. The sequence came from a male donor with early-stage non-small cell lung cancer. CDR3 amino acids: CASSQDNGGLVDYEQYF. The CDR3 region has the DNA TGTGCCAGCAGCCAAGATAACGGCGGATTAGTAGACTACGAGCAGTACTTC.